This T cell receptor (beta chain) was identified in a study of response to subunit inactivated influenza vaccine. Each CDR3 protein gets one entry after TCRdb re-called the RT-PCR reads with MiXCR. The sample consists of about 540,000 distinct CDR3 sequences, less than 25% of them appearing once. The CDR3 loop spans 15 amino acids. V shed 5 bases and J shed 1 base, with 11 bases lying between them. General study results and limits: Each seasonal flu vaccination may recruit only limited new T cells, authors suggested.

This clonotype has more than one count but fewer than ten. The antigen remains undetermined. Another study also made use of these data, one on T cells expressing NK-cell markers. This second study notes: Scientists made TCR beta cDNA using 5'RACE template switching with UMIs. Sorted CD3+CD56+NKG2C+, CD3+CD56+NKG2C- and CD3+CD56-NKG2C+ T-cell subsets were beta-chain profiled. In more than 5 donors, dominant CD3+CD56+NKG2C+ clones formed roughly 1.0-7.5% of CD8+ cells. Several donors' CD3+CD56-NKG2C+ cells were dominated by the same clonotypes.

Sample: CD4+ T cells sorted from PBMCs, taken roughly 12 days after vaccination. The chain joins TRBV12-3 or TRBV12-4 to TRBJ2-2; unclear D gene. The receptor was isolated from a man aged 45-65 years who received an inactivated influenza vaccine. The DNA for the CDR3 is TGTGCCAGCAGTGCACGGACCCTGAACACCGGGGAGCTGTTTTTT. This gives the protein CASSARTLNTGELFF.